A selection of T cell receptor beta chains follows, all from one sample in a study of T cells after yellow fever vaccination. TCRdb processed the 5' RACE reads anew with MiXCR; each CDR3 protein has one entry. The sample carries 350,000 or so distinct CDR3 sequences, around 8.1% recorded once. The sample in question was PBMCs, obtained about 49 days after the first yellow fever vaccination. Every receptor here comes from a man between 18 and 29 years old who received the YFV17D yellow fever vaccine. The CDR3 runs from the conserved cysteine through the conserved F or W. The D gene is left open where the match is weak. Only some rows state a clone size, as once, few, many or a class for expanded clones.

clone_size	d_call	j_call	v_call	cdr3_nt	cdr3_aa
-	TRBD2	TRBJ2-3	TRBV5-5	TGTGCCAGCAGGTGGACTAGCGGGGGGCCTAATACGCAGTATTTT	CASRWTSGGPNTQYF
-	-	TRBJ2-5	TRBV5-1	TGCGCCAGCAGCTTGGGATTTAGCGGTCGTGAGACCCAGTACTTC	CASSLGFSGRETQYF
few	-	TRBJ1-4	TRBV4-1	TGCGCCAGCAGCCAAGACGGTGGGGGGTTGGAAAAACTGTTTTTT	CASSQDGGGLEKLFF
-	-	TRBJ1-6	TRBV20-1	TGCAGTGCCCGACTAAAATCCCTCCACTTT	CSARLKSLHF
few	-	TRBJ2-2	TRBV4-1	TGCGCCAGCAGCCAAGACGGGATGACCTCCGGGGAGCTGTTTTTT	CASSQDGMTSGELFF
few	TRBD2	TRBJ2-1	TRBV11-3	TGTGCCAGCAGCTCCAGGACTAGCGGGGCGACCTACAATGAGCAGTTCTTC	CASSSRTSGATYNEQFF
-	-	TRBJ1-1	TRBV5-4	TGTGCCAGCAGCTACTACCTGGGCACTGAAGCTTTCTTT	CASSYYLGTEAFF
-	-	TRBJ2-3	TRBV28	TGTGCCAGCAGTTTTACGGCGGGGAGCACAGATACGCAGTATTTT	CASSFTAGSTDTQYF
-	-	TRBJ2-2	TRBV15	TGTGCCACCAGCGGAAGAAAGGGGTGGACCGGGGAGCTGTTTTTT	CATSGRKGWTGELFF
few	-	TRBJ1-4	TRBV12-3/TRBV12-4	TGTGCCAGCAGTCCGGGACTAGTCGGTAGACTGTTTTTT	CASSPGLVGRLFF
many	-	TRBJ2-7	TRBV7-9	TGTGCCAGCAGCTCAGCCTCCTACGAGCAGTACTTC	CASSSASYEQYF
few	TRBD2	TRBJ2-5	TRBV7-3	TGTGCCAGCAGCTTTAACGGGGGGAGAGAGACCCAGTACTTC	CASSFNGGRETQYF
few	-	TRBJ2-5	TRBV5-6	TGTGCCAGCTCTGGCAGGGCGGTCCAAGAGACCCAGTACTTC	CASSGRAVQETQYF
-	TRBD1	TRBJ2-7	TRBV20-1	TGCAGTGGACGGGACAGGAGCTCCTACGAGCAGTACTTC	CSGRDRSSYEQYF
-	-	TRBJ2-5	TRBV20-1	TGCAGTGCTTACAGGGCAGAGACCCAGTACTTC	CSAYRAETQYF
-	-	TRBJ1-2	TRBV12-3/TRBV12-4	TGTGCCAGCAGTTTAGAACAGGGAAATGGCTACACCTTC	CASSLEQGNGYTF
few	-	TRBJ2-5	TRBV6-5	TGTGCCAGCAGTTACATTGCTTGGGGGGCTTTGGAGACCCAGTACTTC	CASSYIAWGALETQYF
few	-	TRBJ2-4	TRBV29-1	TGCAGCGTGACAGGAAAATTAGCCAAAAACATTCAGTACTTC	CSVTGKLAKNIQYF
few	-	TRBJ2-3	TRBV5-1	TGCGCCAGCAGCCCCTCCTCGGCAGATACGCAGTATTTT	CASSPSSADTQYF
-	TRBD1	TRBJ1-1	TRBV28	TGTGCCAGCAGTCCCCCGGCAGGGGGAGCTTTCTTT	CASSPPAGGAFF
few	-	TRBJ1-2	TRBV6-2/TRBV6-3	TGTGCCAGCAGTTACTCGGCGGACCTCTATGGCTACACCTTC	CASSYSADLYGYTF
-	-	TRBJ2-1	TRBV20-1	TGCAGTGTGCGTGGACCTAACAATGAGCAGTTCTTC	CSVRGPNNEQFF
many	-	TRBJ2-6	TRBV7-2	TGTGCCAGCAGCTTATTGAGTTGGGATGGGGCCAACGTCCTGACTTTC	CASSLLSWDGANVLTF
-	TRBD1	TRBJ2-2	TRBV9	TGTGCCAGCAGCGTAGTTCAGGGGGCCACCGGGGAGCTGTTTTTT	CASSVVQGATGELFF
-	TRBD1	TRBJ1-6	TRBV5-1	TGCGCCAGCAGCTTGGGGGACAGGGGCAACTATAATTCACCCCTCCACTTT	CASSLGDRGNYNSPLHF
-	TRBD1	TRBJ2-5	TRBV20-1	TGCAGTGCTAGTGAGGGGGCCTGGCGGGAGACCCAGTACTTC	CSASEGAWRETQYF
-	-	TRBJ2-4	TRBV18	TGTGCCAGCTCACCCGCACTGGGGGCAGTAAACATTCAGTACTTC	CASSPALGAVNIQYF
few	-	TRBJ1-1	TRBV29-1	TGCAGCGTGGGTTATACAGGGAACACTGAAGCTTTCTTT	CSVGYTGNTEAFF
many	-	TRBJ2-4	TRBV5-1	TGCGCCAGCAGCATCGCGCCGCAGGGAATAGCCAAAAACATTCAGTACTTC	CASSIAPQGIAKNIQYF
few	TRBD1	TRBJ2-1	TRBV29-1	TGCAGCGTTGAGAGGCAGGGGGCTGGCAATGAGCAGTTCTTC	CSVERQGAGNEQFF
few	-	TRBJ1-4	TRBV18	TGTGCCAGCTCACCCCCCGGAACCTACGAAAAACTGTTTTTT	CASSPPGTYEKLFF
few	-	TRBJ1-5	TRBV29-1	TGCAGCGTTGGAGATTTTAATCAGCCCCAGCATTTT	CSVGDFNQPQHF
many	TRBD1	TRBJ2-1	TRBV4-3	TGCGCCAGCAGCCGGAGTCTCCGGGACAGCAATGAGCAGTTCTTC	CASSRSLRDSNEQFF
few	-	TRBJ1-1	TRBV24-1	TGTGCCACCAGTGATACGACGGTGAACACTGAAGCTTTCTTT	CATSDTTVNTEAFF
few	TRBD1	TRBJ2-1	TRBV20-1	TGCAGTGCCTCGCGACAGGGACGGGATGAGCAGTTCTTC	CSASRQGRDEQFF
few	-	TRBJ2-1	TRBV12-3/TRBV12-4	TGTGCCAGCAGTTTGGTCGGGGGACCCTACAATGAGCAGTTCTTC	CASSLVGGPYNEQFF
few	-	TRBJ2-7	TRBV2	TGTGCCAGCAGTGGGGAGACAGACGAGCAGTACTTC	CASSGETDEQYF
few	-	TRBJ2-2	TRBV28	TGTGCCAGCAGTTTACCCGGGGAGCTGTTTTTT	CASSLPGELFF
few	-	TRBJ2-5	TRBV7-2	TGTGCCAGCAGCACACGGTCGCCAGCTCAAGAGACCCAGTACTTC	CASSTRSPAQETQYF
few	-	TRBJ2-5	TRBV2	TGTGCCAGCAATTGGGGTCCCGGGACCCAGTACTTC	CASNWGPGTQYF
few	-	TRBJ2-7	TRBV7-2	TGTGCCAGCAGCTCGGGACGGACAGCCTACGAGCAGTACTTC	CASSSGRTAYEQYF
few	-	TRBJ1-2	TRBV20-1	TGCAGTGCTAGAGATTCAAGAAGTACGGGCTACACCTTC	CSARDSRSTGYTF
many	-	TRBJ2-1	TRBV6-5	TGTGCCAGCAGTTACTCCCCGTGGATGGGATCCTACAATGAGCAGTTCTTC	CASSYSPWMGSYNEQFF
few	TRBD1	TRBJ2-3	TRBV7-3	TGTGCCAGCACCTCGGACAGGGAGAACACAGATACGCAGTATTTT	CASTSDRENTDTQYF
few	-	TRBJ2-1	TRBV11-2	TGTGCCAGCAGCGGAGCAATCCCAAATGAGCAGTTCTTC	CASSGAIPNEQFF
few	-	TRBJ1-5	TRBV29-1	TGCAGCGTTGGGGCAGGGGATCAGCCCCAGCATTTT	CSVGAGDQPQHF
-	-	TRBJ2-7	TRBV5-1	TGCGCCAGCAGCTTTGAACGAGAGACTAGAGGCGAGCAGTACTTC	CASSFERETRGEQYF